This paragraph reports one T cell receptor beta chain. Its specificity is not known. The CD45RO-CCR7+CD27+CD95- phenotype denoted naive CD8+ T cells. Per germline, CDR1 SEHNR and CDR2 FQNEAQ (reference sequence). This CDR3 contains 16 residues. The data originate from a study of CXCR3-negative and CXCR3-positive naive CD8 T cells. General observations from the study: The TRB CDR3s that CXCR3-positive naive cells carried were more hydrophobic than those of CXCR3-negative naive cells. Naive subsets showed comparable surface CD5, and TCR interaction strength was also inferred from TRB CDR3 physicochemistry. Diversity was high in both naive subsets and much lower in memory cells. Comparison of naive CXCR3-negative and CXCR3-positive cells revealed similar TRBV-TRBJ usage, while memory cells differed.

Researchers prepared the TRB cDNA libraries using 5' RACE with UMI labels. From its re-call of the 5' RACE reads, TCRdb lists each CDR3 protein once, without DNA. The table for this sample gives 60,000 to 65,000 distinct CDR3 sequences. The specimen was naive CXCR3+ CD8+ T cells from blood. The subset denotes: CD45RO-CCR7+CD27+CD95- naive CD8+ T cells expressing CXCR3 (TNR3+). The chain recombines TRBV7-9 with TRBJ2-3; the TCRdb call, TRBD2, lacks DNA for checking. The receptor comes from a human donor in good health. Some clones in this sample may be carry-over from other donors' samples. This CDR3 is CASSYPGDERADTQYF.